The clone carrying this T cell receptor beta chain was seen repeatedly, ten times or more. Its cognate antigen is unknown. Unique molecular identifier tags were affixed to discrete cDNA molecules. TCRdb re-called the 5' RACE reads through MiXCR, storing one row per CDR3 protein. Of more than 55,000 distinct CDR3 sequences listed, under 15% are singletons. This specimen belongs to a study of early T cells in non-severe SARS-CoV-2 infection. Study at large: Sequencing used unsorted whole-blood bulk RNA, so chains lack pairing. Study conclusions and caveats: Sequences matched to VDJdb favored anti-spike CD8 responses, while private and CD4 specificities were missed.

The germline V gene has CDR1 SGHNT and CDR2 YENEEA. CDR3 length: 16 residues. V was pared by 3 bases and J by 5 bases, with 7 bases of the junction left unmatched. V gene TRBV11-3 combines with J gene TRBJ2-2; the match to TRBD2 covers 9 bases. This sequence originates from an adult who was a healthcare worker with PCR-confirmed SARS-CoV-2 infection or an uninfected control (not recorded which). Sequencing was done on a sample of whole blood. CDR3 region: CASSLYSGGSTGELFF. The DNA for the CDR3 is TGTGCCAGCAGCTTGTACAGCGGGGGGAGTACCGGGGAGCTGTTTTTT.